Listed here are 12 T cell receptor beta chains from one sample, sequenced in a study of T cell repertoires in cytomegalovirus infection. Their specific antigens are unknown. TCRdb independently ran MiXCR on the reads; one entry per CDR3 protein. Of over 50,000 distinct CDR3 sequences listed, 20% to 25% are singletons. This sample comprised CD8+ T cells from cultured PBMCs, obtained from culture after CMV antigen stimulation. These receptors were obtained from a human donor in good health (CMV status not recorded). Some clones in this sample may be carry-over from other donors' samples.

Worth noting for this clonotype: Germline is not matched at one junction end, which may reflect a read error. The chain joins TRBV6-2 or TRBV6-3 to TRBJ1-2, with 9 nucleotides matching TRBD1. Germline values: CDR1 MNHEY, CDR2 SVGEGT. CDR3 length: 19 amino acids. The CDR3 is CASTLPPSTGTGINYSYTF. DNA for the CDR3: TGTGCCAGTACATTACCGCCATCGACCGGGACAGGGATTAACTATAGCTACACCTTC.

This clonotype has a handful of counts. The chain has TRBV7-9 and TRBJ1-1; D is perhaps TRBD1 (6 bases). The V gene lost 2 bases and the J gene lost 1 base, with 8 bases spanning the gap. Germline V gene sequence: CDR1 SEHNR, CDR2 FQNEAQ (reference sequence). The CDR3 length is 14 residues. The CDR3 here is CASSLSTGNTEAFF. The CDR3 DNA reads TGTGCCAGCAGCTTATCGACAGGGAACACTGAAGCTTTCTTT.

This clonotype was observed many times. V gene TRBV7-8 combines with J gene TRBJ1-3, with D tentatively TRBD1 (5 bases). V lost 1 base and J lost 4, with 11 bases in between. The CDR3 loop spans 15 amino acids. Germline V gene lookup returns CDR1 SGHVS and CDR2 FQNEAQ. The DNA for the CDR3 is TGTGCCAGCAGCTTAGGGACACCCTCAGGAAACACCATATATTTT. It is translated as CASSLGTPSGNTIYF.

This chain links TRBV4-1 with TRBJ2-7, with a tentative D call TRBD2 (6 bases). V was pared by 4 bases and J by 0 bases, with 10 bases between. The CDR3 runs to 14 residues. Per the germline V gene, CDR1 is MGHRA and CDR2 is YSYEKL. In nucleotides, the CDR3 is TGCGCCAGCAGCCTCGGGGGTCCCTCCTACGAGCAGTACTTC. It translates to CASSLGGPSYEQYF.

The V gene is TRBV5-1, the J gene TRBJ1-6, with D possibly being TRBD1 (5 bases). CDR1 and CDR2 from the germline V gene are SGHRS and YFSETQ. The V and J ends lost 4 bases and 3 bases respectively, with 14 bases between them. CDR3 size: 16 residues. In DNA, the CDR3 is TGCGCCAGCAGCCCCCACGAGACAGTCTATAATTCACCCCTCCACTTT. Its translation is CASSPHETVYNSPLHF.

This clonotype was seen repeatedly, ten times or more. CDR3 in DNA: TGTGCCAGCAGGCCGTATGGAGGGCGCCCTGAAGCTTTCTTT. Translation: CASRPYGGRPEAFF. The chain joins TRBV6-1 to TRBJ1-1, with D uncertain. V lost 6 bases and J lost 6, with 17 bases in between. Germline lookup yields CDR1 MNHNS and CDR2 SASEGT. This CDR3 contains 14 residues.

A few counts support this clonotype. This chain links TRBV7-2 with TRBJ2-2, with 8 bases that match TRBD2. The CDR3 loop spans 16 amino acids. The V gene's germline CDR1 is SGHTA and CDR2 FQGNSA. V lost 3 bases and J lost 6; bases outside the gene matches: 9. Written as DNA, the CDR3 is TGTGCCAGCAGCTTCTACGGGGGGGCTTTATCCGGGGAGCTGTTTTTT. It is translated as CASSFYGGALSGELFF.

The chain carries TRBV6-1 and TRBJ2-3, with a weak D call TRBD1 (5 bases). The V gene lost 6 bases and the J gene lost 4 bases, with 14 bases spanning the gap. Per germline, CDR1 MNHNS and CDR2 SASEGT. The length of the CDR3 is 14 residues. This chain's CDR3 is CASSAGYRADTQYF. For the CDR3, the DNA is TGTGCCAGCAGCGCAGGGTATAGGGCAGATACGCAGTATTTT.

A few counts support this clonotype. The chain employs TRBV2 and TRBJ2-3, with a possible D match to TRBD2 (5 bases). The CDR3 loop spans 10 amino acids. Trimming stripped 8 bases from V and 8 bases from J, with 8 bases between. The germline V gene encodes CDR1 SNHLY and CDR2 FYNNEI. CDR3 protein: CASEGGTQYF. The CDR3 DNA sequence: TGTGCCAGCGAGGGTGGTACGCAGTATTTT.

This clonotype was recorded a few times. This chain connects TRBV27 to TRBJ2-7; TRBD1 might be the D (5 bases). Between the trimmed V and J ends, which lost 4 bases and 6 bases, there was a span of 13 bases. This CDR3 comprises 13 residues. In germline, CDR1 is MNHEY, CDR2 SMNVEV (reference sequence). CDR3 nucleotides: TGTGCCAGCAGTTCAAGTGCAGGGCTCGAGCAGTACTTC. Translating it yields CASSSSAGLEQYF.

This clonotype was counted many times. For the CDR3, the DNA is TGCGCCAGCAGCCCCTTAGTGGGCGTGGGAAACAGGGAAAATCAGCCCCAGCATTTT. Amino acid sequence: CASSPLVGVGNRENQPQHF. The chain has TRBV4-1 and TRBJ1-5; possibly TRBD1 for D (6 bases). The ends were cut back, 4 bases at V and 4 bases at J, with 26 bases in the middle. CDR1 MGHRA and CDR2 YSYEKL come from the germline V gene. CDR3 length equals 19 residues.

The J gene is TRBJ1-1, the V gene TRBV20-1; D is possibly TRBD1 (5 bases). The CDR3 consists of 13 residues. The V gene's germline CDR1 is DFQATT and CDR2 SNEGSKA (reference sequence). Trimming took 3 bases from V and 1 from J, leaving 9 bases between them. CDR3 region: CSARGPENTEAFF. CDR3 sequence (DNA): TGCAGTGCTAGGGGACCGGAGAACACTGAAGCTTTCTTT.